This T cell receptor beta chain derives from a study of T cells in Graves' hyperthyroidism and ophthalmopathy (dated by TCRdb to the late 2010s). Regarding the research as a whole: Peripheral blood samples were taken at initial diagnosis, before any treatment was given. An independent validation cohort of under 20 hyperthyroidism patients and approximately 17 patients who later progressed to ophthalmopathy tested prospective prediction of ophthalmopathy. The paper reports TCR Vbeta CDR3 sequencing of some 140 peripheral blood samples: 43 ophthalmopathy, about 75 hyperthyroidism and around 17 progressor patients. Thyroid tissue and blood T-cell repertoires from over 5 Graves' hyperthyroidism patients were also compared in the study. Following sampling, methimazole starting at 30 mg daily was given to hyperthyroidism patients, and high-dose intravenous methylprednisolone was given to ophthalmopathy patients. TCR V-J signatures able to tell the groups apart were searched for in a discovery cohort of 100 patients, of whom more than 40 had Graves' ophthalmopathy and 57 had stable Graves' hyperthyroidism. For training and testing, the 100 or so patients in the discovery cohort were randomly divided in a 7:3 ratio. Broad study findings and their caveats: Most expanded thyroid clonotypes (frequency above 0.001) were also detected in blood, suggesting blood repertoires may reflect thyroid immune responses. Sample size was not statistically predetermined, and blinding of investigators to group allocation was not performed. In validation, progression to ophthalmopathy was predicted by the model with around 71% sensitivity and roughly 76% specificity, a median of approximately 6.5 months before onset. A model built on a 13 V-J signature distinguished ophthalmopathy from stable hyperthyroidism, reaching about 89% sensitivity and under 84% specificity in cross-validation and 80%/75% in testing.

This clonotype appeared many times. This clone's antigen is unknown. No per-base quality is available; no much larger clone lies one base away. The TCR beta CDR3 regions were amplified from RNA transcripts. The first round of RT-PCR for the TCR CDR3 was performed with the HTBI primer set and the Qiagen OneStep RT-PCR kit. Libraries were constructed in a second round of multiplex PCR, after which size selection and purification were performed. Paired-end sequencing of the libraries was performed with 100 bp reads on an Illumina HiSeq2000. As for the original processing: SOAPnuke was used to process the raw data, throwing out any read that contained adapters or uncalled bases, had a mean Phred below 15, or lacked an exact constant-primer or identifier match. COPE v1.2.5 was used to merge the high-quality paired reads, and each unique nucleotide sequence was defined as a clonotype. MiTCR v1.1 was used to align the clonotypes against IMGT TRBV, TRBD and TRBJ reference segments. The analysis included only V-J combinations with a frequency above 0.0001, which together covered 99% to 99.2% of the repertoires. A TCS score was defined as the ratio between F50 (clonal expansion) and ExV (chaos), using BLOSUM62-based TCRdist between CDR3 peptides within each V-J. Welch's t-statistics and random forest reduced roughly 530 V-J features to around 14, which were used in a naive Bayes classifier (R e1071). TCRdb reran the public reads through fastp at Q25 and MiXCR, keeping productive beta chains. Entries that share a CDR3 protein sequence are merged under the most common genes and DNA. The V and J calls follow TCRdb's processing rather than the paper's. For this sample there are 450,000 to 650,000 distinct CDR3 sequences; more than 15% appear just once. Roughly 15% of the sample rests with the top ten.

Moderately to severely active disease, a Clinical Activity Score of at least 3, a NOSPECS grade of at least 4, and a duration under 3 months were present in ophthalmopathy patients. Any patient with an uncontrolled infection, another autoimmune disease, pregnancy or lactation was excluded. Diagnoses were based on clinical symptoms, serum thyroxine and TRAb, thyroid ultrasound and orbital computed tomography. Ficoll-Paque density gradient centrifugation was used to isolate PBMCs from around 10 ml of fresh peripheral blood. Total RNA was extracted using Trizol reagent, and RNA quality was assessed on an Agilent 2100 Bioanalyzer. Taken from the germline V gene, the CDR1 and CDR2 loops are MDHEN and SYDVKM. V is cut by 5 bases and J by 5 bases, and the space between the germline ends is 21 bases. The CDR3 covers 16 residues, taking in both the cysteine and the phenylalanine. Left in the record is the CDR3 DNA by itself, 48 bases read in frame from the first base.

The clonotype was recovered from a woman between 18 and 29 years old with Graves' ophthalmopathy. The sequence links TRBV28 to TRBJ2-5; TRBD2 is possibly the D segment (5 matching bases). The source material was blood. In nucleotide form, the sequence is TGTGCCAGCAGTCGACCGTTGTCTGACGGGGTCGAGACCCAGTACTTC. Translated, this is CASSRPLSDGVETQYF.